This T cell receptor (beta chain) was captured by sequencing in a study of blood T cell repertoires in COVID-19. Overall study: Collection of acute and convalescent COVID-19 samples took place in the United States, Italy and Spain. Sources were T cells, B-cell-depleted T cells, or PBMCs; the material itself was cDNA or gDNA.

J lost 7 bases, V lost 6 bases, and 9 bases had no gene match. Germline V gene lookup returns CDR1 MDHEN and CDR2 SYDVKM. The length of the CDR3 is 16 residues. Per the original methods: Reference gene primer amplification in the assay estimated nucleated cell counts. Profiling relied on immunoSEQ multiplex PCR, and the TCRdb table lists in-frame clones only, not all of them. From that table come the V and J calls and clone size; the DNA was used to work out D and trimming. The sample holds about 260,000 clones, 70% to 90% seen once. V and J are TRBV28 and TRBJ2-1; 13 positions agree with TRBD2. The sample comprised peripheral blood. The TCR originated in a woman aged 55-70 years with COVID-19, enrolled during active disease. The CDR3 loop reads CASRIAGLAGANEQFF. CDR3 in DNA: TGTGCCAGCAGGATTGCTGGACTAGCGGGAGCAAATGAGCAGTTCTTC.